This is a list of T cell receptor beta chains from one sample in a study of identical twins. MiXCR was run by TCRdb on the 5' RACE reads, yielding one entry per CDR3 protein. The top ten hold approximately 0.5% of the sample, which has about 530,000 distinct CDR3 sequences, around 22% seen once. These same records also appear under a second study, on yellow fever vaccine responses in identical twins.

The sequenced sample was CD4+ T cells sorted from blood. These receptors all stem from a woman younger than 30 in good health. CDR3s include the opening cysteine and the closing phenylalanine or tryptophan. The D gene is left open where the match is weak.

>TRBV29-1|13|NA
CSVEGSGVSEQFF
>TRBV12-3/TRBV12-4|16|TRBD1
CASSSWTGGNTGELFF
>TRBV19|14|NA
CASSITQGGQPQHF
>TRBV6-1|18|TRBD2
CASRRRGLAEGAKNIQYF
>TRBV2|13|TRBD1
CASSQTGDNEQFF
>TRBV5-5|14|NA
CASRTAGAPDTQYF
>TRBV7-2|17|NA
CASSSSRWGETYNEQFF
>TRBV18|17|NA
CASSPQGPGPTSEKLFF
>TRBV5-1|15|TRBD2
CASSLYGEGTGELFF
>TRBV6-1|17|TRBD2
CASSLPGLADRGDTQYF
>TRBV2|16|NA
CASSEARGGKSGELFF
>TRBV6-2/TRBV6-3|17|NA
CASSYFSGSGNTGELFF
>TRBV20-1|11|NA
CSARDLTEAFF
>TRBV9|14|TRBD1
CASSTPTGSDTQYF
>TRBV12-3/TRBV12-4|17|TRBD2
CASSPRTSGRSYNEQFF
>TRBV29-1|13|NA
CSVVRQGHYEQYF
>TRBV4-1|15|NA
CASATLDAYTDTQYF
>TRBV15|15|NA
CATSRDATGYNEQFF
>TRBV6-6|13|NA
CASSRQGSETQYF
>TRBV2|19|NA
CASRNQPGTLISGANVLTF
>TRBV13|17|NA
CASSRDTTGAGLETQYF
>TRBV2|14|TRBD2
CASNGLAGDNEQFF
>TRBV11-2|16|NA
CASSLDRLSGANVLTF
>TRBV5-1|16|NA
CASSRLGGVSSYEQYF
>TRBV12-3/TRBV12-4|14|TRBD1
CASTRGLFPDTQYF
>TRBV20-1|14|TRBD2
CSARSGTSGNEQFF
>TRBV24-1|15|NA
CATSDPQGAGETQYF
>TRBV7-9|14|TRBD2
CASSSISGYNEQFF
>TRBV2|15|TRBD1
CASRIQGATNYGYTF
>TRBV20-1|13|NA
CSARTDRNQPQHF
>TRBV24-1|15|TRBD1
CATSDSGTGGEKLFF
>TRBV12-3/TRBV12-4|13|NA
CASRALSSDTQYF
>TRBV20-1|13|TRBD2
CSARTSDYNEQFF
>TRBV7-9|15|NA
CASSPGFLDTGELFF
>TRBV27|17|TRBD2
CASSQGLAGGRTNEQFF
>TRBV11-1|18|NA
CASSPKAPDLLMNTEAFF
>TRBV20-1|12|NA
CSARTAQGIQYF
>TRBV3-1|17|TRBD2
CASSQGIGTSTVGTQYF
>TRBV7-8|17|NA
CASSLGAARGSTDTQYF
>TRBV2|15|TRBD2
CASSGTSGRETEQYF
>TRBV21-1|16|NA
CASSKSAGGWGETQYF
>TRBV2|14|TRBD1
CASSGTASNQPQHF
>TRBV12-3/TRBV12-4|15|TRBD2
CASRGGLAGANEQFF
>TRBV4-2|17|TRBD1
CASSPFGTGVTTDTQYF
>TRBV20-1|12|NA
CSARRAIYEQYF
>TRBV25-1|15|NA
CASSARDEDSYGYTF
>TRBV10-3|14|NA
CAISESGPQETQYF
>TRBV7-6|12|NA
CASSSLPYEQYF
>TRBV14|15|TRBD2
CASSQVTSGSYEQYF
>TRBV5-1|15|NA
CASSPTGASNEKLFF
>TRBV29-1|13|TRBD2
CSVSGLAPNEQFF
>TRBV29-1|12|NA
CSVRQGTYEQYF
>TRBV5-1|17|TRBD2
CASSLVSGTNPNNEQFF
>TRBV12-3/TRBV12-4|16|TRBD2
CASSWGGTSGYNEQFF
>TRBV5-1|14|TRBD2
CASSTLAGNNEQFF